The clone carrying this T cell receptor beta chain was counted between two and nine times. These data come from a study of beta chain features in type 1 diabetes. The study reverse transcribed the entire isolated RNA, so it sequenced expressed TCRB transcripts. Method: immunoSEQ multiplex PCR; TCRdb's copy keeps in-frame clones and lacks some. The sample has around 500,000 clones, around 28% seen once; the top ten hold roughly 0.06%. CDR1 and CDR2 from the germline V gene are LGHNA and YNFKEQ. The V end was cut by 1 base, the J end by 0 bases, with 10 bases between. This CDR3 is built from 17 residues.

Sequenced: naive CD4+ T cells from blood. The gene calls are TRBV4-2 and TRBJ2-6, with TRBD2 as a possible D gene (5 bases). The sequence was obtained from a man younger than 35 in good health. The CDR3 DNA reads as TGTGCCAGCAGCCAAGCGGGAACGAACTCTGGGGCCAACGTCCTGACTTTC. Residues: CASSQAGTNSGANVLTF.